This T cell receptor beta chain was documented in a study of T cells in localized non-small cell lung cancer. Per the germline V gene, CDR1 is SGHNT and CDR2 is YENEEA. The CDR3 has 16 amino acids. V lost 5 bases and J lost 1; bases outside the gene matches: 8. In regard to this clone: Its antigen is undetermined.

Clones were read by immunoSEQ multiplex PCR, and TCRdb kept only the in-frame ones, dropping some. Of 130,000 or so clones detected, more than 70% appear once; the ten largest clones hold over 1.5%. Study conclusions and caveats: Heterogeneity remains possible because sequencing was limited to only one tumor region. Of the top 100 tumor clones, median roughly 60 were in adjacent lung, 25 to 35 among its top 100. An association was observed between higher blood T cell density and longer overall survival. T cell clonality was highest in uninvolved adjacent lung, above tumor.

The rearrangement links TRBV11-3 to TRBJ2-4; TRBD1 matches 7 bases. The origin of this receptor is an older female donor with stage I lung adenocarcinoma. The specimen comprised peripheral blood, sampled before any cancer treatment. Here the CDR3 reads CASSASQQGAKNIQYF. CDR3 sequence (DNA): TGTGCCAGCAGCGCCTCCCAACAGGGGGCCAAAAACATTCAGTACTTC.